This is a list of T cell receptor beta chains from one sample in a study of cytotoxic CD8 clonotypes in ibrutinib-treated CLL. Repertoires were generated with immunoSEQ multiplex PCR, while TCRdb's copy carries only in-frame clones and drops some. The table shows some 300,000 clones, with around four fifths occurring only once. The material sequenced was PBMCs, taken before ibrutinib treatment. Receptors originate from a human donor with chronic lymphocytic leukemia. Each CDR3 is given with its conserved first and last residue. The D gene is left open where the match is weak. For some rows the clone size is stated as once, few or many, or as a class when expanded; others skip it.

>TRBJ1-2|12|.|TRBV29-1|.
TGCAGCGTCGAGAACCCGGGCCGGGGCTACACCTTC
CSVENPGRGYTF
>TRBJ2-2|16|.|TRBV9|TRBD2
TGTGCCAGCAGCGTACTAGCGGGAGGGACCACCGGGGAGCTGTTTTTT
CASSVLAGGTTGELFF
>TRBJ2-3|14|once|TRBV10-3|.
TGTGCCATCAGTGAGCGGTCTAGGACAGATACGCAGTATTTT
CAISERSRTDTQYF
>TRBJ2-3|14|.|TRBV11-3|.
TGTGCCAGCAGCCCCGGTCTTAGCACAGATACGCAGTATTTT
CASSPGLSTDTQYF
>TRBJ2-1|15|.|TRBV6-5|.
TGTGCCAGCAGTTTAACGGGAGACTCCTACAATGAGCAGTTCTTC
CASSLTGDSYNEQFF
>TRBJ2-7|15|.|TRBV11-2|.
TGTGCCAGCAGTATAATGCCTCCCTCGGCCTACGAGCAGTACTTC
CASSIMPPSAYEQYF
>TRBJ2-7|14|.|TRBV6-6|.
TGTGCCAGCAGTAGGGTAGGGGGCTCCTACGAGCAGTACTTC
CASSRVGGSYEQYF
>TRBJ2-3|11|.|TRBV28|.
TGTGCCAGCAGTGAGAGGGATACGCAGTATTTT
CASSERDTQYF
>TRBJ2-2|15|.|TRBV9|TRBD1
TGTGCCAGCAGCGTAGAGGGGACAGGCACCGGGGAGCTGTTTTTT
CASSVEGTGTGELFF
>TRBJ1-1|16|.|TRBV5-1|.
TGCGCCAGCAGCTTGGTAGGTGAGGGATGGAACACTGAAGCTTTCTTT
CASSLVGEGWNTEAFF
>TRBJ2-7|16|.|TRBV9|TRBD1
TGTGCCAGCAGCGTAGCAACAGGGGGCGAGTCCTACGAGCAGTACTTC
CASSVATGGESYEQYF